Each of the 5 T cell receptor beta chains below was sequenced from the same sample in a study of cytomegalovirus exposure and HLA in healthy donors. A multiplex PCR was run with 60 Vbeta primers and 13 Jbeta primers. Profiled with immunoSEQ multiplex PCR; TCRdb holds only in-frame clones, not every one. Among about 140,000 clones listed, roughly three quarters were seen once. Sequencing used PBMCs. These receptors all come from a man in his forties in good health and CMV-seronegative.

The chain joins TRBV6-5 to TRBJ2-2; 7 bases match TRBD1. Germline-derived CDR1 and CDR2 are MNHEY and SVGAGI. This CDR3 region has 15 residues. V shed 5 bases, J shed 3 bases, and the junction held 6 bases outside the gene matches. The CDR3 sequence is CASSNRDRYTGELFF. CDR3 DNA: TGTGCCAGCAGTAACCGGGACAGATACACCGGGGAGCTGTTTTTT.

The chain has TRBV27 and TRBJ1-1, with 7 bases matching TRBD1. J was trimmed by 10 bases and V by 4 bases; bases with no gene match: 6. The germline CDR1 and CDR2 sequences are MNHEY and SMNVEV (reference sequence). The CDR3 sequence is 12 residues long. As DNA, the CDR3 is TGTGCCAGCAGTTCCCGACAGGGTAGAGCTTTCTTT. It translates to CASSSRQGRAFF.

The chain links TRBV4-3 to TRBJ1-2; a weak D match, TRBD1 (5 bases). Germline CDR1 reads LGHNA; CDR2 reads YSLEER. The CDR3 loop spans 16 amino acids. V dropped 0 bases and J dropped 4 bases, with 15 bases sitting between them. As DNA, the CDR3 is TGCGCCAGCAGCCAAGATCGGGGGTCATACGTCTATGGCTACACCTTC. Translated: CASSQDRGSYVYGYTF.

This chain uses TRBV7-3 with TRBJ2-3; 8 bases are shared with TRBD1. V was clipped by 5 bases and J by 6 bases; unmatched bases: 7. The CDR3 totals 14 residues. Germline V lookup: CDR1 SGHTA, CDR2 FQGTGA. The CDR3 region has the DNA TGTGCCAGCAGCCCCTGGACAGGGCCCGATACGCAGTATTTT. As protein: CASSPWTGPDTQYF. Full variable domain (rest looked up from reference TRBV7-3 and TRBJ2-3): GAGVSQTPSNKVTEKGKYVELRCDPISGHTALYWYRQSLGQGPEFLIYFQGTGAADDSGLPNDRFFAVRPEGSVSTLKIQRTERGDSAVYLCASSPWTGPDTQYFGPGTRLTVL.

The J gene is TRBJ2-7, the V gene TRBV6-1; 10 nucleotides align to TRBD2. CDR1 and CDR2 from the germline V gene are MNHNS and SASEGT. The CDR3 consists of 18 residues. The V gene end was trimmed by 3 bases and the J gene end by 1 base; junction bases not matched to a gene: 12. The CDR3 DNA sequence: TGTGCCAGCAGTGAGGCCGGGCGTTCTAGCGGGAGATCCTACGAGCAGTACTTC. Translating gives CASSEAGRSSGRSYEQYF.